This TCR beta chain was recorded in a study of beta chain features in type 1 diabetes. Stem cell-like memory, regulatory, central memory and naive CD4+ cells were sorted via CD45RO/CCR7/CD25/CD127/CD95/CD27. Study-wide results and caveats: Compared to healthy donors, patients appeared to have naive, central memory and Treg TCRB repertoires that were more alike. Shorter templates might be favored by PCR, and equally so in patients and in controls. TCRB CDR3s were moderately but significantly shorter in Type 1 diabetes patients in all four CD4+ subsets.

This clone has more than one count but fewer than ten. Its target is unknown. Expressed TCRB transcripts were sequenced because the isolated RNA had all been reverse transcribed beforehand. Method: immunoSEQ multiplex PCR; TCRdb's copy keeps in-frame clones and lacks some. The sample lists about 240,000 clones, 11% to 15% occurring once. The source material was naive CD4+ T cells from blood. This sequence was found in a man aged 30-40 years with type 1 diabetes.

The CDR3 spells CASSPRARQGSYNEQFF. DNA of the CDR3: TGTGCCAGCAGCCCCCGGGCACGACAGGGATCCTACAATGAGCAGTTCTTC. The gene calls are TRBV7-9 and TRBJ2-1; 7 positions agree with TRBD1. V lost 5 bases, J lost 1 base, and 11 bases stayed unmatched. Per the germline V gene, CDR1 is SEHNR and CDR2 is FQNEAQ (reference sequence). This CDR3 is 17 amino acids long.